The rows below give T cell receptor beta chains drawn from one sample of a study of metastatic and nonmetastatic thyroid tumors. With MiXCR, TCRdb reprocessed the PCR reads. The table shows 35,000 to 50,000 clones, with 3% to 3.5% occurring only once. The specimen sequenced was blood. The receptors stem from a female donor with papillary thyroid cancer or a benign thyroid nodule (not recorded which). Some clones in this sample may be carry-over from other donors' samples. CDR3s include the opening cysteine and the closing phenylalanine or tryptophan. A D gene is named only where the DNA matches it firmly. Not all rows give a size; the values are once, few, many and, for expanded clones, a class.

CDR3 protein | CDR3 DNA | J gene | clone size | V gene | D gene
CASSLTGPNTEAFF | TGTGCCAGCAGCCTGACAGGCCCGAACACTGAAGCTTTCTTT | TRBJ1-1 | many | TRBV5-4 | .
CASSYSAGTVTDTQYF | TGTGCCAGCAGTTACTCGGCCGGGACAGTCACAGATACGCAGTATTTT | TRBJ2-3 | few | TRBV6-2/TRBV6-3 | TRBD1
CASSYSLTASTGELFF | TGTGCCAGCAGTTACTCACTTACAGCTTCCACCGGGGAGCTGTTTTTT | TRBJ2-2 | few | TRBV6-5 | .
CASSRDRRAYF | TGTGCCAGCAGCCGGGACAGAAGGGCGTATTTT | TRBJ2-3 | many | TRBV28 | TRBD1
CASSKGYRPNTEAFF | TGTGCCAGCAGTAAAGGATACAGGCCGAACACTGAAGCTTTCTTT | TRBJ1-1 | few | TRBV6-1 | .
CASSLRGNNQPQHF | TGTGCCAGCAGCTTAAGAGGAAATAATCAGCCCCAGCATTTT | TRBJ1-5 | many | TRBV7-6 | .
CASSQDIGGRGLYGYTF | TGTGCCAGCAGCCAAGATATTGGGGGCAGGGGGCTCTATGGCTACACCTTC | TRBJ1-2 | medium-sized | TRBV14 | TRBD1
CASSLSGGGREQYF | TGCGCCAGCAGCTTGAGTGGCGGGGGACGCGAGCAGTACTTC | TRBJ2-7 | medium-sized | TRBV5-1 | TRBD2
CSARNAEQFDETQYF | TGCAGTGCCAGAAATGCGGAACAATTCGATGAGACCCAGTACTTC | TRBJ2-5 | many | TRBV20-1 | .
CSAGQVYGYTF | TGCAGTGCTGGGCAGGTCTATGGCTACACCTTC | TRBJ1-2 | . | TRBV20-1 | .
CASSYRAGDSDEQFF | TGTGCCAGCAGTTACAGGGCAGGGGATTCGGATGAGCAGTTCTTC | TRBJ2-1 | . | TRBV6-5 | .
CASSPGGQFEETQYF | TGTGCCAGCAGTCCCGGCGGACAGTTCGAAGAGACCCAGTACTTC | TRBJ2-5 | many | TRBV12-3/TRBV12-4 | .
CASSQEGRPIYGYTF | TGTGCCAGCAGCCAGGAAGGACGGCCCATTTATGGCTACACCTTC | TRBJ1-2 | many | TRBV4-2 | .
CASSVVASGGNEQFF | TGTGCCAGCAGCGTAGTGGCTAGCGGGGGCAATGAGCAGTTCTTC | TRBJ2-1 | many | TRBV9 | TRBD2
CASSPIDRANSPLHF | TGTGCCAGCAGCCCTATAGACAGGGCCAATTCACCCCTCCACTTT | TRBJ1-6 | few | TRBV27 | TRBD1
CASSQQGYHGYTF | TGTGCCAGCAGCCAACAGGGATACCATGGCTACACCTTC | TRBJ1-2 | many | TRBV11-2 | .
CASSSTRVETQYF | TGTGCCAGCAGTTCGACTAGGGTGGAGACCCAGTACTTC | TRBJ2-5 | few | TRBV12-3/TRBV12-4 | .
CTSSLGDYNTGELFF | TGTACCAGCAGCTTAGGAGACTACAACACCGGGGAGCTGTTTTTT | TRBJ2-2 | many | TRBV11-2 | .
CASSLDQGGNTEAFF | TGTGCCAGCAGTCTCGACCAGGGAGGGAACACTGAAGCTTTCTTT | TRBJ1-1 | . | TRBV12-3/TRBV12-4 | .
CASAEERAFLETQYF | TGTGCCAGCGCTGAAGAGAGGGCTTTCCTAGAGACCCAGTACTTC | TRBJ2-5 | . | TRBV2 | .
CASSSGASNQPQHF | TGTGCCAGCAGCTCCGGGGCTAGCAATCAGCCCCAGCATTTT | TRBJ1-5 | few | TRBV11-2 | .
CASTEGYGYTF | TGTGCCAGCACCGAGGGGTATGGCTACACCTTC | TRBJ1-2 | . | TRBV2 | .
CASTPTSAGTQYF | TGTGCCAGCACCCCCACTAGCGCGGGGACCCAGTACTTC | TRBJ2-5 | . | TRBV19 | TRBD2
CASSLGPGTGTYEQYF | TGTGCCAGCAGTTTGGGCCCCGGGACAGGGACCTACGAGCAGTACTTC | TRBJ2-7 | . | TRBV28 | TRBD1
CASSPQEGVGEQFF | TGTGCCAGCAGCCCCCAGGAGGGAGTGGGTGAGCAGTTCTTC | TRBJ2-1 | many | TRBV6-1 | .
CASSPGQHQPQHF | TGTGCCAGTAGTCCTGGACAGCATCAGCCCCAGCATTTT | TRBJ1-5 | . | TRBV19 | .
CASRLGAGTEAFF | TGTGCCAGTAGGTTGGGGGCTGGCACTGAAGCTTTCTTT | TRBJ1-1 | . | TRBV19 | .
CSASTGGDLKSPLHF | TGCAGTGCTAGTACAGGGGGCGATCTAAAATCACCCCTCCACTTT | TRBJ1-6 | . | TRBV20-1 | TRBD1
CASKNRDTGELFF | TGTGCCAGCAAGAACAGGGACACCGGGGAGCTGTTTTTT | TRBJ2-2 | many | TRBV6-4 | .
CASSPIPAGGPGDTQYF | TGTGCCAGCAGCCCCATACCCGCGGGAGGGCCAGGAGATACGCAGTATTTT | TRBJ2-3 | many | TRBV7-2 | TRBD2
CATSQGNYGYTF | TGTGCCACGTCACAGGGGAACTATGGCTACACCTTC | TRBJ1-2 | . | TRBV28 | TRBD1
CASGKGNEQFF | TGTGCCAGCGGGAAGGGCAATGAGCAGTTCTTC | TRBJ2-1 | few | TRBV9 | .
CASSEGGSFTVDQPQHF | TGTGCCAGCAGTGAGGGGGGGTCCTTTACCGTGGATCAGCCCCAGCATTTT | TRBJ1-5 | few | TRBV6-1 | .
CIVVGGQGPTEAFF | TGCATCGTTGTGGGGGGACAGGGGCCGACTGAAGCTTTCTTT | TRBJ1-1 | few | TRBV29-1 | TRBD1
CASSDGQGESGNTIYF | TGTGCCAGCAGCGACGGACAGGGGGAATCTGGAAACACCATATATTTT | TRBJ1-3 | many | TRBV9 | TRBD1
CASSSWGGVADTQYF | TGTGCCAGCAGCTCATGGGGGGGAGTCGCAGATACGCAGTATTTT | TRBJ2-3 | many | TRBV11-3 | TRBD2
CASSLVAGGYNEQFF | TGTGCCAGCAGTTTGGTAGCGGGAGGGTACAATGAGCAGTTCTTC | TRBJ2-1 | few | TRBV28 | TRBD2
CSARSGDYPDTQYF | TGCAGTGCTAGAAGCGGGGATTATCCAGATACGCAGTATTTT | TRBJ2-3 | few | TRBV20-1 | TRBD2
CSARDQFLAFF | TGCAGTGCTAGAGATCAGTTTTTGGCTTTCTTT | TRBJ1-1 | few | TRBV20-1 | .
CASSFEDRGEQYF | TGTGCCAGCAGCTTCGAGGACAGGGGCGAGCAGTACTTC | TRBJ2-7 | few | TRBV11-2 | TRBD1
CACNTDTQYF | TGTGCCTGTAACACAGATACGCAGTATTTT | TRBJ2-3 | many | TRBV30 | .
CASSYGSSGANVLTF | TGTGCCAGCAGTTACGGCAGCTCTGGGGCCAACGTCCTGACTTTC | TRBJ2-6 | . | TRBV6-5 | .
CATSDARVLMADTQYF | TGTGCCACCAGTGATGCCAGGGTGTTAATGGCAGATACGCAGTATTTT | TRBJ2-3 | many | TRBV24-1 | .
CSARQTSGSFEQYF | TGCAGTGCGCGACAGACTAGCGGGAGCTTCGAGCAGTACTTC | TRBJ2-7 | . | TRBV20-1 | TRBD2
CASASGQVTPGELFF | TGTGCCTCAGCATCAGGACAGGTGACCCCCGGGGAGCTGTTTTTT | TRBJ2-2 | many | TRBV2 | TRBD1